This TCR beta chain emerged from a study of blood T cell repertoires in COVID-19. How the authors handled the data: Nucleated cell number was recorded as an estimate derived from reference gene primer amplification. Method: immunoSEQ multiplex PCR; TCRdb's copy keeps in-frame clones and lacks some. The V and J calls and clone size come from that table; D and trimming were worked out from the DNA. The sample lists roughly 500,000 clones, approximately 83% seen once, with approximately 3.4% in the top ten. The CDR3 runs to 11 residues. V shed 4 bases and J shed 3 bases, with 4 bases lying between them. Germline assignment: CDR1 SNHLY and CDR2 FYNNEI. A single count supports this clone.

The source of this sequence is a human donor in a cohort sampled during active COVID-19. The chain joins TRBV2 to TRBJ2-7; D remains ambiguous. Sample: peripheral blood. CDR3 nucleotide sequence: TGTGCCAGCAGTGTAAACTACGAGCAGTACTTC. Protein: CASSVNYEQYF.